The 2 T cell receptor beta chains listed next were all sequenced from one sample in a study of CD8 T cells in Susac syndrome. Random hexamers primed reverse transcription of about 0.45 to 1 ug RNA. MiXCR, run by TCRdb on the immunoSEQ multiplex PCR reads, gives a single entry per CDR3 protein. The sample contains around 160,000 distinct CDR3 sequences, around 94% of which appear only once. The sample was CD4+ T cells from PBMCs. All receptors come from a human donor in good health.

V is TRBV19 and J is TRBJ2-2, with D perhaps being TRBD1 or TRBD2 (5 bases each). This CDR3 has 15 residues. Germline assignment: CDR1 LNHDA and CDR2 SQIVND (reference sequence). With 3 bases removed from V and 0 bases from J, the gap between germline ends came to 8 bases. Here the CDR3 DNA reads TGTGCCAGTAGTATTAGGGGACCGAACACCGGGGAGCTGTTTTTT. It yields the protein CASSIRGPNTGELFF.

CDR3 in amino acids: CSARALQGKGSYSNQPQHF. DNA of the CDR3: TGCAGTGCTAGGGCGTTACAGGGGAAGGGCAGTTATAGCAATCAGCCCCAGCATTTT. The rearrangement joins TRBV20-1 to TRBJ1-5, with 7 bases identical to TRBD1. The CDR3 has 19 residues. CDR1 is DFQATT and CDR2 is SNEGSKA in the germline V gene (reference sequence). V lost 3 bases to trimming and J lost 0 bases; unmatched junction nucleotides: 17.